The 5 T cell receptor beta chains below come from one sample, sequenced in a study of Graves' ophthalmopathy and Graves' hyperthyroidism. Amplification from RNA transcripts yielded the TCR beta CDR3 regions. First-round RT-PCR with HTBI primers preceded a second-round multiplex PCR. TCRdb analysed the multiplex PCR reads with MiXCR anew, one entry per CDR3 protein. The repertoire holds approximately 480,000 distinct CDR3 sequences, with 13% to 15% as singletons. Input material: blood. These receptors came from a woman aged 30 to 39 with Graves' ophthalmopathy.

The sample holds a few counts of this clonotype. The CDR3 DNA reads TGTGCCAGCAGCGTATCCCCAGCCTCCGGACTAGCGGGAACCGAGCAGTACTTC. Amino acids: CASSVSPASGLAGTEQYF. This chain joins TRBV9 and TRBJ2-7; 12 nucleotides align to TRBD2. The trim removed 1 base at V and 6 bases at J, leaving 14 bases unmatched. The V gene's germline CDR1 is SGDLS and CDR2 YYNGEE. This CDR3 contains 18 residues.

This clonotype was found many times. The chain carries TRBV28 and TRBJ1-5, with no clear D. Germline V gene data show CDR1 as MDHEN and CDR2 as SYDVKM. The CDR3 extends over 15 amino acids. V was pared by 4 bases and J by 3 bases, with 13 bases between. CDR3 in amino acids: CASSSPGRTNQPQHF. The CDR3 DNA follows: TGTGCCAGCAGTTCCCCGGGGAGGACCAATCAGCCCCAGCATTTT.

This clonotype was recorded at least ten times. The V and J genes are TRBV7-6 and TRBJ1-1; unclear D gene. The CDR3 length is 14 residues. V dropped 4 bases and J dropped 1 base, with 10 bases sitting between them. From germline, CDR1 is SGHVS and CDR2 FNYEAQ. CDR3 bases: TGTGCCAGCAGCTCGATTAGAGGGAACACTGAAGCTTTCTTT. Its protein is CASSSIRGNTEAFF.

In this sample, this clonotype turned up many times. The chain uses TRBV6-1 and TRBJ2-7; either TRBD1 or TRBD2 may fit D (5 bases each). Germline V CDR1 and CDR2: MNHNS, SASEGT. This CDR3 has 15 residues. Between the trimmed V and J ends, which lost 2 bases and 1 base, there was a span of 12 bases. CDR3 sequence (DNA): TGTGCCAGCAGTGAATATGGGACGGAGTCCTACGAGCAGTACTTC. Protein product: CASSEYGTESYEQYF.

The table lists this clonotype with many counts. This chain's CDR3 is CASSLPPDYEQYF. CDR3 DNA sequence: TGTGCCAGCAGCTTACCCCCCGACTACGAGCAGTACTTC. The chain couples TRBV7-9 to TRBJ2-7; D gene uncertain. Trimming stripped 2 bases from V and 3 bases from J, with 8 bases between. This CDR3 is 13 amino acids long. The germline gives CDR1 SEHNR, CDR2 FQNEAQ (reference sequence).